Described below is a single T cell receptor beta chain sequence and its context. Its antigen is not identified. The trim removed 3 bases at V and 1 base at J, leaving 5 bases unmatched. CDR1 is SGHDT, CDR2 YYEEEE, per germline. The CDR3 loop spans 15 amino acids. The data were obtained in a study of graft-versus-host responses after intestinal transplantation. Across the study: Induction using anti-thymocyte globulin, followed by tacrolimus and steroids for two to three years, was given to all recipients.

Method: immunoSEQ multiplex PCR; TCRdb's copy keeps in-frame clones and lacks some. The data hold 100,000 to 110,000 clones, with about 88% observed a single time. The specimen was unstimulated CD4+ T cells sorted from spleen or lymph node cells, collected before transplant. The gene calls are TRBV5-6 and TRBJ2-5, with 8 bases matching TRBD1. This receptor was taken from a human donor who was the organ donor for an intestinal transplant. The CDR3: CASSYPGQVQETQYF. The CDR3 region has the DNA TGTGCCAGCAGCTACCCGGGACAGGTCCAAGAGACCCAGTACTTC.